The T cell receptor (beta chain) under discussion was sequenced for a study of blood T cell repertoires in COVID-19 (dated by TCRdb to the early 2020s). For the wider study: Samples covering the acute and convalescent phases of COVID-19 were provided by collaborators in the United States, Italy and Spain. The material from the prospective study consisted of cDNA or gDNA derived from T cells, B-cell-depleted T cells, or PBMCs. The dataset comprised deeply sampled blood TCRbeta repertoires from subjects exposed to, actively infected with, or recovered from COVID-19. The repertoires were released in a freely available public database intended as a resource for research on the immune response to SARS-CoV-2. Samples were obtained from the ongoing ImmuneRACE study (first 160 participants) and from 1,254 subjects provided by 6 global collaborators. Nearly every sample came with metadata listing a de-identified subject ID, COVID-19 status, age in years and sex. Where available, HLA class I and class II types were taken from metadata supplied by the sample provider and were not determined by assay-based typing.

The immunoSEQ Assay, a bias-controlled multiplex PCR, was used to amplify TCRbeta CDR3 regions from genomic DNA. In the source study's methods: The number of nucleated cells in each sample was estimated by amplification of reference gene primers within the assay. To quantify the absolute abundance of each unique TCRbeta CDR3 rearrangement, sequence reads were collapsed and filtered. For each sample, productive Simpson clonality was calculated as the square root of Simpson's diversity index across productive rearrangements. TCRdb stores this immuneACCESS table with in-frame sequences only. Part of the clones is absent; in the studies checked, under half of the shortfall reflects unresolved V genes, and no reason is known for the rest. The DNA gave D and trimming, while V, J and clone size come from that table. This sample is represented by roughly 100,000 clones; 81% of them were singletons. In total, the top ten clones hold more than 30% of the sample.

Collaborating institutions collected whole blood in K2EDTA tubes following their own protocols. For TCRbeta analysis, collaborators shipped samples in one of three forms: frozen whole blood, isolated PBMCs, or DNA extracted from either of those sample types. Inclusive of the bounding cysteine and phenylalanine, the CDR3 is 14 residues long. The sequence is cut down to CDR3 DNA, 42 bases in frame from base 1. After removal of 6 bases from V and 1 base from J, the junction retains 4 bases not matched to a gene. CDR1 and CDR2, looked up from the germline V gene, are SGHTA and FQGTGA. As concerns this clone: The clone's antigen remains unknown. There are no base qualities to consult, and no much larger clone falls within one base.

Beyond this particular receptor, the publication reports: Clinical and demographic metadata were provided uncurated, with the amount varying by source and participant.

The sample was peripheral blood. The origin of this receptor is a man older than 75 with acute or convalescent COVID-19. Recombination connected TRBV7-3 to TRBJ2-3, and TRBD1 matches 7 of the central bases. At the DNA level, the sequence is TGTGCCAGCAGGACCGGGACAGGCACAGATACGCAGTATTTT. The resulting protein is CASRTGTGTDTQYF.